This TCR beta chain derives from a study of T cell responses to AZD1222 COVID-19 vaccine. The table came from immunoSEQ multiplex PCR; TCRdb's copy has only in-frame clones and leaves some out. The sample includes about 120,000 clones, 90% to 95% of them seen just once. Study findings and constraints: The peak T cell response came first, and repertoires were sampled only after it. Targets within unmutated variant regions were reportedly found for nearly half of spike-specific TCRs. At baseline, seropositivity was found in only 5 to 7 AZD1222 recipients.

V was trimmed by 5 bases and J by 5 bases, leaving 11 bases between them. CDR3 length: 13 residues. From germline, CDR1 is SSHAT and CDR2 FNYEAQ (reference sequence). A note on this clone: No antigen is known for it.

Pooled samples include second doses given at about 4 or 12 weeks. The J gene is TRBJ2-3, the V gene TRBV7-7, with D unresolved. Sample: peripheral blood, taken 28 days after the second AZD1222 dose. This receptor was identified in an adult who received the AZD1222 COVID-19 vaccine. CDR3: CASSATIEDTQYF. CDR3 nucleotides: TGTGCCAGCAGCGCAACCATAGAAGATACGCAGTATTTT.